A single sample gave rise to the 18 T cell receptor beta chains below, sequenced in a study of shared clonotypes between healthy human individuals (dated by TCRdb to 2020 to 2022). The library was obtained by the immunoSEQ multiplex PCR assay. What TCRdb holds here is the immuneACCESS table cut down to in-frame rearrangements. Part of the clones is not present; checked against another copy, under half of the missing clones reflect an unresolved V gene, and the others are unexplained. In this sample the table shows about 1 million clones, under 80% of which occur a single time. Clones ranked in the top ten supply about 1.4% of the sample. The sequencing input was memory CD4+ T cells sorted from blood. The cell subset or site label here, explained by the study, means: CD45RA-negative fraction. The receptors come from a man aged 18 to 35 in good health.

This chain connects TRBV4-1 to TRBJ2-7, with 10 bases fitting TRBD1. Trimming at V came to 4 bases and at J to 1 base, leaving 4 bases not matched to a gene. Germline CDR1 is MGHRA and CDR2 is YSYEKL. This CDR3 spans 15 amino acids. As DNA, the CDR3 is TGCGCCAGCAGCCTGGGACAGGGGATTTCCTACGAGCAGTACTTC. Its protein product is CASSLGQGISYEQYF.

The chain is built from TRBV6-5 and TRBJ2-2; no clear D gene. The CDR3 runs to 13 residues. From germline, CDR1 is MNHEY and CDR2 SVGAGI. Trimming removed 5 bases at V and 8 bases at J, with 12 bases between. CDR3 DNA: TGTGCCAGCAGTCTCATTTTGACGGGGGAGCTGTTTTTT. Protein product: CASSLILTGELFF.

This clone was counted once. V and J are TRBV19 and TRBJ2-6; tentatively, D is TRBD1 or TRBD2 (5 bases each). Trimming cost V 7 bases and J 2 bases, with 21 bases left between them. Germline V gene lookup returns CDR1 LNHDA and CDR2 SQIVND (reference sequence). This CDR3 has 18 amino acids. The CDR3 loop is CASTESPGRGTGANVLTF. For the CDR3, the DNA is TGTGCCAGTACCGAATCCCCGGGACGGGGAACTGGGGCCAACGTCCTGACTTTC.

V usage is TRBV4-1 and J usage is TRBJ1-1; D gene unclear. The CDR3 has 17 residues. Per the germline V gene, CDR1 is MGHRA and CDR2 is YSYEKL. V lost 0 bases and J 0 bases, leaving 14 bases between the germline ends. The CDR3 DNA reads TGCGCCAGCAGCCAAGATTTTCTAGGGTCCTTGAACACTGAAGCTTTCTTT. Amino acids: CASSQDFLGSLNTEAFF.

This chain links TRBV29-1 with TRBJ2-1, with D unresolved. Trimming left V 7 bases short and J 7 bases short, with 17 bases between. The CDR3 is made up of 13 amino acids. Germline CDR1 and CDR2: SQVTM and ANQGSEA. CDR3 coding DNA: TGCAGCGCTCCCATCCGTTACGGGAATGAGCAGTTCTTC. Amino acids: CSAPIRYGNEQFF.

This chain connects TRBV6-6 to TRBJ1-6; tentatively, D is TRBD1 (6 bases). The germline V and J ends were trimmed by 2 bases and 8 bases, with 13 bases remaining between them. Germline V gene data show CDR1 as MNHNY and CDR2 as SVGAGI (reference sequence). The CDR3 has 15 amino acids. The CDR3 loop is CASSYAGGLHSPLHF. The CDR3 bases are TGTGCCAGCAGTTACGCGGGGGGCCTCCATTCACCCCTCCACTTT.

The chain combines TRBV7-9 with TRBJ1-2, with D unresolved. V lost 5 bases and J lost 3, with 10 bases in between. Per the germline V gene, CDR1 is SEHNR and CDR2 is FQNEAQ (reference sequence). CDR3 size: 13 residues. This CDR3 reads CASSLGRDYGYTF. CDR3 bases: TGTGCCAGCAGCCTCGGGCGCGACTATGGCTACACCTTC.

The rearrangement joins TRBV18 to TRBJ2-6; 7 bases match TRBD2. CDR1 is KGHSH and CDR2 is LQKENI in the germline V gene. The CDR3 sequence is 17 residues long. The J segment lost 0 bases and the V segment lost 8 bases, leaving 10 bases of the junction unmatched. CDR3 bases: TGTGCCAGCCCTCGGGGGGACCAAAGCTCTGGGGCCAACGTCCTGACTTTC. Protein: CASPRGDQSSGANVLTF.

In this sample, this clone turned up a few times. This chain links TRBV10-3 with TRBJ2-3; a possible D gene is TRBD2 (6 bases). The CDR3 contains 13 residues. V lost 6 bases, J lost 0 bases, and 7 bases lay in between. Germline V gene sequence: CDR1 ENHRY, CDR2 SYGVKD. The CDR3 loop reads CAISGTSTDTQYF. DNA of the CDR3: TGTGCCATCAGCGGGACTAGCACAGATACGCAGTATTTT.

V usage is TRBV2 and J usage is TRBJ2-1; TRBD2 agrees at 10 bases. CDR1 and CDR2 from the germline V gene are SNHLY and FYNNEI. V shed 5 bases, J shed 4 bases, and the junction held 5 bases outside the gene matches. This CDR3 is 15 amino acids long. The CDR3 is CASSRTSGFYNEQFF. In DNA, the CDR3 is TGTGCCAGCAGTAGGACTAGCGGTTTTTACAATGAGCAGTTCTTC. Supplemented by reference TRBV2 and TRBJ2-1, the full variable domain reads EPEVTQTPSHQVTQMGQEVILRCVPISNHLYFYWYRQILGQKVEFLVSFYNNEISEKSEIFDDQFSVERPDGSNFTLKIRSTKLEDSAMYFCASSRTSGFYNEQFFGPGTRLTVL.

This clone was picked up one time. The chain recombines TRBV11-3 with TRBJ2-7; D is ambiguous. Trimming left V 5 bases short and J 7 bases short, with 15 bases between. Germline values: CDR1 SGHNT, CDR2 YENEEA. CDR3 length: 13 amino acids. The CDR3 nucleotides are TGTGCCAGCAGCCCAAAGAGAACGGTTGAGCAGTACTTC. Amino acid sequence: CASSPKRTVEQYF.

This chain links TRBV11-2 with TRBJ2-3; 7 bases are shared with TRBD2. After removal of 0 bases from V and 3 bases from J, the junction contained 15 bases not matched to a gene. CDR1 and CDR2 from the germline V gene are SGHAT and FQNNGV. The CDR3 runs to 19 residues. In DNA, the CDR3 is TGTGCCAGCAGCTTAGATTCTTACATGGGGAGGGCCTCTACAGATACGCAGTATTTT. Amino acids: CASSLDSYMGRASTDTQYF.

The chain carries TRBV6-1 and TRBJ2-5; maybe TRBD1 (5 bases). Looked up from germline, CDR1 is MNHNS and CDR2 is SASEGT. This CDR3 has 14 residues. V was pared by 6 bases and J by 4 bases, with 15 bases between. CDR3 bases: TGTGCCAGCAGCCTAACCCCAGGGCGAGAGACCCAGTACTTC. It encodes CASSLTPGRETQYF.

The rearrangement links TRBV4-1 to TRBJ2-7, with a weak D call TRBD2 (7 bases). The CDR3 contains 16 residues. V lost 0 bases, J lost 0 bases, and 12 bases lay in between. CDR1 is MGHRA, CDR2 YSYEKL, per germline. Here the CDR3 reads CASSQDKGGSSYEQYF. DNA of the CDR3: TGCGCCAGCAGCCAAGATAAGGGGGGGAGCTCCTACGAGCAGTACTTC.

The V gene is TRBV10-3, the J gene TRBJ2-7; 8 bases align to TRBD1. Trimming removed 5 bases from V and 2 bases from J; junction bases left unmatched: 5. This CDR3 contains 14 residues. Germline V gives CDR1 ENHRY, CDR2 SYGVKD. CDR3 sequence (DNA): TGTGCCATCAGTAGGGCACAGGGGGCCTACGAGCAGTACTTC. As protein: CAISRAQGAYEQYF.

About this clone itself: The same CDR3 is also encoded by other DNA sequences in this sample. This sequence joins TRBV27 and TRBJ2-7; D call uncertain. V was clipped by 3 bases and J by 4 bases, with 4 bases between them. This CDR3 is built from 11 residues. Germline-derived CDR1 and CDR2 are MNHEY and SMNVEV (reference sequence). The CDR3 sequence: CASSFGYEQYF. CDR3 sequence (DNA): TGTGCCAGCAGTTTCGGGTACGAGCAGTACTTC.

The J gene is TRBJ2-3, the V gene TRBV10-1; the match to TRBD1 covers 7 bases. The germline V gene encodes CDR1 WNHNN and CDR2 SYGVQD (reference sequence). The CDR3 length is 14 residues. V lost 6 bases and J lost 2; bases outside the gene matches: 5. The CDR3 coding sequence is TGCGCCAGCAGCCGGGACAGTATCACAGATACGCAGTATTTT. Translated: CASSRDSITDTQYF.

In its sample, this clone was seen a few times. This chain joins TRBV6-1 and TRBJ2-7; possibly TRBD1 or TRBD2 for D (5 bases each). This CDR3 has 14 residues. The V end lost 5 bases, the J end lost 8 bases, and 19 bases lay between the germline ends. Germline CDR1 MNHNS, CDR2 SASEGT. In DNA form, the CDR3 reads TGTGCCAGCAGTTATTCCCGGGACGCTGGAAAGCAGTACTTC. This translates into CASSYSRDAGKQYF.